The 17 T cell receptor beta chains below were found in one sample sequenced in a study of vaccination effects on CD4 cells after COVID-19. Ahead of sequencing, the ViraFEST assay grew antigen-specific CD4+ T cells using viral peptide pools. A 10-day culture period preceded the isolation of CD4+ T cells. Which antigens these TCRs recognize remains unknown. TCRdb's copy holds only in-frame clones and misses some; the assay was immunoSEQ multiplex PCR. The sample has approximately 82,000 clones, roughly four fifths seen once. The material was CD4+ T cells from PBMCs cultured with HCoV-229E spike peptides, obtained before COVID-19 vaccination. All receptors come from a human donor who received a COVID-19 vaccine.

The chain's CDR3 is CASSASGTGMTTQYF. The CDR3 DNA sequence: TGTGCCAGTAGTGCGTCCGGGACAGGGATGACGACCCAGTACTTC. This chain uses TRBV19 with TRBJ2-5; 9 nucleotides agree with TRBD1. CDR3 length: 15 amino acids. V lost 5 bases, J lost 7 bases, and 11 bases stayed unmatched. The germline V gene encodes CDR1 LNHDA and CDR2 SQIVND (reference sequence).

This chain uses TRBV5-1 with TRBJ2-3; no clear D gene. V was shortened by 2 bases and J by 6 bases, with 7 bases between the two germline ends. The germline gives CDR1 SGHRS, CDR2 YFSETQ. The CDR3 covers 12 residues. The CDR3 DNA reads TGCGCCAGCAGCTTTAATCCGGATACGCAGTATTTT. This codes for CASSFNPDTQYF.

This chain joins TRBV5-1 and TRBJ1-4; TRBD1 matches at 7 bases. Germline values: CDR1 SGHRS, CDR2 YFSETQ. V lost 5 bases and J lost 4; bases outside the gene matches: 5. The CDR3 covers 14 residues. Here the CDR3 DNA reads TGCGCCAGCAGAAGGGACAGCAGTAATGAAAAACTGTTTTTT. Translating it yields CASRRDSSNEKLFF.

This chain uses TRBV27 with TRBJ1-4; TRBD1 matches at 8 bases. The V gene end was trimmed by 2 bases and the J gene end by 7 bases; junction bases not matched to a gene: 15. CDR1 is MNHEY and CDR2 is SMNVEV in the germline V gene (reference sequence). The CDR3 totals 18 residues. CDR3 sequence (DNA): TGTGCCAGCAGTTTAGGGACAGGTACAATCCTCAGGGGTGAAAAACTGTTTTTT. Amino acid sequence: CASSLGTGTILRGEKLFF.

The chain carries TRBV5-1 and TRBJ2-5, with TRBD2 identical over 10 bases. The CDR3 is made up of 20 amino acids. The V segment lost 1 base and the J segment 5 bases; nucleotides outside the gene matches: 20. The germline V gene has CDR1 SGHRS and CDR2 YFSETQ. The DNA of the CDR3 is TGCGCCAGCAGCTTGAACCCTAGCGGGGGTGCCAGGTCCTCTTTGGAGACCCAGTACTTC. It specifies CASSLNPSGGARSSLETQYF.

V gene TRBV28 combines with J gene TRBJ1-6, with 10 bases identical to TRBD1. The J segment lost 8 bases and the V segment lost 6 bases, leaving 7 bases of the junction unmatched. This CDR3 comprises 15 residues. Per the germline V gene, CDR1 is MDHEN and CDR2 is SYDVKM. The DNA for the CDR3 is TGTGCCAGCAGCCGGGGACAGGGGTTTGATTCACCCCTCCACTTT. This codes for CASSRGQGFDSPLHF. Based on the CDR3 plus reference TRBV28 and TRBJ1-6, the full variable domain is DVKVTQSSRYLVKRTGEKVFLECVQDMDHENMFWYRQDPGLGLRLIYFSYDVKMKEKGDIPEGYSVSREKKERFSLILESASTNQTSMYLCASSRGQGFDSPLHFGNGTRLTVT.

This clone was detected a few times. This chain links TRBV4-2 with TRBJ1-2; 10 nucleotides agree with TRBD1. Germline assignment: CDR1 LGHNA and CDR2 YNFKEQ. Germline trimming cut 0 bases from V and 5 bases from J; bases unmatched to any gene: 6. CDR3 length: 16 amino acids. The CDR3 DNA reads TGTGCCAGCAGCCAAGATGAGGGACAGGGGCCTTATGGCTACACCTTC. Translation gives CASSQDEGQGPYGYTF.

The chain recombines TRBV18 with TRBJ1-2, with D uncertain. V was pared by 3 bases and J by 4 bases, with 9 bases between. CDR1 is KGHSH and CDR2 is LQKENI in the germline V gene. The CDR3 is 13 amino acids. Here the CDR3 reads CASSPPQGYGYTF. CDR3 bases: TGTGCCAGCTCACCGCCGCAAGGCTATGGCTACACCTTC.

The chain recombines TRBV24-1 with TRBJ1-2; weak D call: TRBD1 (5 bases). The CDR3 is 14 amino acids. Germline-derived CDR1 and CDR2 are KGHDR and SFDVKD. V shed 8 bases and J shed 3 bases, with 15 bases lying between them. Written as DNA, the CDR3 is TGTGCCACCAACCTCGGGACCGCATACTATGGCTACACCTTC. Encoded protein: CATNLGTAYYGYTF.

This clone was counted between two and nine times. The chain carries TRBV2 and TRBJ2-2; the D gene is possibly TRBD2 (5 bases). V lost 2 bases, J lost 3 bases, and 7 bases lay in between. The CDR3 is made up of 14 amino acids. Per germline, CDR1 SNHLY and CDR2 FYNNEI. CDR3 protein: CASSELAYTGELFF. CDR3 bases: TGTGCCAGCAGTGAACTAGCTTACACCGGGGAGCTGTTTTTT.

This chain uses TRBV25-1 with TRBJ1-1; D might be TRBD1 (6 bases). The CDR3 is made up of 16 amino acids. Germline CDR1 reads MGHDK; CDR2 reads SYGVNS. V was shortened by 0 bases and J by 0 bases, with 11 bases between the two germline ends. The CDR3 coding sequence is TGTGCCAGCAGTGAATACCCGGGGGCGGTGAACACTGAAGCTTTCTTT. Protein: CASSEYPGAVNTEAFF. Looking up the rest from reference TRBV25-1 and TRBJ1-1 gives the full variable domain: EADIYQTPRYLVIGTGKKITLECSQTMGHDKMYWYQQDPGMELHLIHYSYGVNSTEKGDLSSESTVSRIRTEHFPLTLESARPSHTSQYLCASSEYPGAVNTEAFFGQGTRLTVV.

This clone was observed a single time. J is TRBJ2-1 and V is TRBV2, with 8 bases aligning to TRBD2. Per the germline V gene, CDR1 is SNHLY and CDR2 is FYNNEI. V gave up 3 bases and J gave up 7 bases; unmatched junction bases: 8. The length of the CDR3 is 15 residues. The CDR3 loop is CASSDPGGVTNEQFF. DNA for the CDR3: TGTGCCAGCAGTGATCCGGGGGGGGTTACAAATGAGCAGTTCTTC.

This chain uses TRBV7-7 with TRBJ2-3; 7 bases align to TRBD1. Germline assignment: CDR1 SSHAT and CDR2 FNYEAQ (reference sequence). The CDR3 has 14 residues. The ends lost 6 bases at V and 1 base at J; junction bases unmatched: 4. CDR3 sequence (DNA): TGTGCCAGCAGTGTAACAGGGGGCACAGATACGCAGTATTTT. It yields the protein CASSVTGGTDTQYF.

The chain is built from TRBV18 and TRBJ1-4; a possible D gene is TRBD1 (6 bases). Trimming pared 4 bases from V and 7 bases from J, leaving 19 bases between. The CDR3 consists of 16 residues. Germline V gene sequence: CDR1 KGHSH, CDR2 LQKENI. The CDR3 reads CASSRGQPDGGEKLFF. The CDR3 DNA reads as TGTGCCAGCTCACGAGGACAGCCGGACGGGGGTGAAAAACTGTTTTTT.

This clone was observed a few times. This chain joins TRBV7-2 and TRBJ2-3; 7 bases map to TRBD1. Germline values: CDR1 SGHTA, CDR2 FQGNSA. This CDR3 has 14 amino acids. V trimming: 3 bases; J trimming: 8 bases; junction bases outside the gene matches: 8. CDR3 sequence: CASSFNRGQGTQYF. CDR3 sequence (DNA): TGTGCCAGCAGCTTTAATAGGGGGCAGGGTACGCAGTATTTT.

The chain uses TRBV6-5 and TRBJ1-5; 7 bases align to TRBD1. The length of the CDR3 is 15 residues. Germline V gene data show CDR1 as MNHEY and CDR2 as SVGAGI. The trim removed 6 bases at V and 2 bases at J, leaving 7 bases unmatched. CDR3 region: CASRDHGTGNQPQHF. CDR3 coding DNA: TGTGCCAGCAGAGACCACGGGACAGGCAATCAGCCCCAGCATTTT.

The chain links TRBV10-2 to TRBJ1-1; D is unresolved. CDR1 is WSHSY and CDR2 is SAAADI in the germline V gene. CDR3 length: 15 amino acids. V lost 2 bases and J lost 1, with 11 bases in between. The CDR3 coding sequence is TGCGCCAGCAGTGAGCGTACCACGGGGAACACTGAAGCTTTCTTT. This codes for CASSERTTGNTEAFF.